Listed below are T cell receptor beta chains from one sample, sequenced in a study of graft-versus-host responses after intestinal transplantation. The protocol was immunoSEQ multiplex PCR, while the TCRdb copy is restricted to in-frame clones and leaves out a portion. The table records 95,000 or so clones, 75% to 95% of them present only once. The sample in question was PBMCs, obtained 453 days after intestinal transplant. These receptors were collected from a human patient who received an intestinal transplant, so some T cells may come from the graft donor. The CDR3 runs from the conserved cysteine through the conserved F or W. The D gene is left open where the match is weak. The size entry is marked missing in some rows and otherwise reads once, few, many or a size class.

clone_size d_call j_call v_call cdr3_aa cdr3_nt
NA NA TRBJ2-1 TRBV6-5 CASSYGWPTPEQFF TGTGCCAGCAGTTATGGGTGGCCTACACCTGAGCAGTTCTTC
NA NA TRBJ1-6 TRBV6-1 CASRRRRELHF TGTGCCAGCCGTCGGAGACGGGAGCTCCACTTT
once NA TRBJ1-2 TRBV29-1 CSVAPGDYGYTF TGCAGCGTGGCCCCCGGGGACTATGGCTACACCTTC
once NA TRBJ1-5 TRBV11-2 CASSLVQGLGQPQHF TGTGCCAGCAGCTTAGTGCAGGGATTGGGCCAGCCCCAGCATTTT
NA NA TRBJ1-1 TRBV5-4 CASSLAAGQDTEAFF TGTGCCAGCAGCTTGGCTGCGGGGCAGGACACTGAAGCTTTCTTT
NA NA TRBJ1-2 TRBV11-1 CASSLVVSGYGYTF TGTGCCAGCAGCTTAGTCGTCTCCGGGTATGGCTACACCTTC
NA TRBD1 TRBJ1-4 TRBV18 CASSPGTGREKLFF TGTGCCAGCTCACCCGGGACAGGGCGGGAAAAACTGTTTTTT
NA TRBD2 TRBJ2-5 TRBV28 CASSPLLAGGQETQYF TGTGCCAGCAGTCCCCTCCTAGCGGGGGGTCAAGAGACCCAGTACTTC
once NA TRBJ1-1 TRBV29-1 CSVVTGWNTEAFF TGCAGCGTCGTCACAGGGTGGAACACTGAAGCTTTCTTT
NA NA TRBJ2-7 TRBV11-1 CASRNLGAYEQYF TGTGCCAGCAGGAATCTGGGGGCCTACGAGCAGTACTTC
NA NA TRBJ2-5 TRBV5-6 CASSLYQAETQYF TGTGCCAGCAGCTTGTACCAGGCGGAGACCCAGTACTTC
NA NA TRBJ1-5 TRBV6-5 CASSYGSNQPQHF TGTGCCAGCAGTTACGGGAGCAATCAGCCCCAGCATTTT
NA NA TRBJ2-7 TRBV5-1 CASSLAPRSYEQYF TGCGCCAGCAGCTTGGCGCCGCGCTCCTACGAGCAGTACTTC
NA TRBD1 TRBJ2-4 TRBV18 CASSRTTGEENIQYF TGTGCCAGCTCACGTACGACAGGGGAAGAAAACATTCAGTACTTC
NA NA TRBJ1-2 TRBV6-5 CASTVGGLGYGYTF TGTGCCAGCACCGTGGGGGGCCTTGGCTATGGCTACACCTTC
NA NA TRBJ1-6 TRBV6-5 CASSLRENVNSPLHF TGTGCCAGCAGCCTACGGGAAAATGTAAATTCACCCCTCCACTTT